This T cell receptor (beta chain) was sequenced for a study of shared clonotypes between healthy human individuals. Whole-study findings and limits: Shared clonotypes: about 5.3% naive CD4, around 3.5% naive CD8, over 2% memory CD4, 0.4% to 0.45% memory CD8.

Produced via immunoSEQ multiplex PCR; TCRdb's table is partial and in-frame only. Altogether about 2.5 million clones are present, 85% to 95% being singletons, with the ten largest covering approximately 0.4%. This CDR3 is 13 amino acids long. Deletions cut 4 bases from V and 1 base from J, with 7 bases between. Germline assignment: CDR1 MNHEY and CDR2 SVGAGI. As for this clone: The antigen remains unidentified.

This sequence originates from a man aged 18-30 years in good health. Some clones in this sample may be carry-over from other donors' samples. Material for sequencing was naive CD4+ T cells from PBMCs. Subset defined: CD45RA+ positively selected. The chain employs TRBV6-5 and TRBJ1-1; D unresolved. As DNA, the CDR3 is TGTGCCAGCAGTTTGAAAGCGAACACTGAAGCTTTCTTT. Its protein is CASSLKANTEAFF.